These 5 T cell receptor beta chains came from one sample sequenced in a study of CD8 T cells in ankylosing spondylitis. Their cognate antigens are unknown. Via MiXCR, TCRdb re-called the 5' RACE reads, giving one row per CDR3 protein. Of 350,000 or so distinct CDR3 sequences listed, 8% are singletons. Study-level points and caveats: A motif of fewer than ten highly homologous TCR beta variants was seen as apparently characteristic of ankylosing spondylitis blood.

Sequenced: blood, either unsorted or a sorted T cell fraction (not recorded which). These receptors all come from a male donor with ankylosing spondylitis.

The chain couples TRBV24-1 to TRBJ2-1; 9 bases line up with TRBD2. V was clipped by 4 bases and J by 4 bases; unmatched bases: 7. The germline V gene has CDR1 KGHDR and CDR2 SFDVKD. The CDR3 length is 16 residues. The CDR3 region is CATSEMAGGRYNEQFF. CDR3 sequence (DNA): TGTGCCACCAGTGAAATGGCGGGAGGGCGTTACAATGAGCAGTTCTTC.

This clonotype was detected many times. The gene calls are TRBV29-1 and TRBJ2-1; D is ambiguous. Germline CDR1 is SQVTM and CDR2 is ANQGSEA. V was clipped by 3 bases and J by 4 bases, with 10 bases between them. CDR3 length: 13 amino acids. In nucleotides, the CDR3 is TGCAGCGTTGATATACAGACATACAATGAGCAGTTCTTC. It specifies CSVDIQTYNEQFF.

In this sample, this clonotype turned up many times. The rearrangement uses TRBV6-5 and TRBJ2-1; 7 nucleotides align to TRBD2. This CDR3 spans 15 amino acids. Unmatched junction bases numbered 4, after V lost 0 bases and J lost 5 bases. Germline V gene lookup returns CDR1 MNHEY and CDR2 SVGAGI. As DNA, the CDR3 is TGTGCCAGCAGTTACTCGGCCGGGAGGAACAATGAGCAGTTCTTC. Protein sequence: CASSYSAGRNNEQFF.

This clonotype has more than one count but fewer than ten. V gene TRBV7-3 combines with J gene TRBJ2-2; D is perhaps TRBD2 (6 bases). The CDR3 sequence is 15 residues long. The V gene lost 1 base and the J gene lost 4 bases, with 10 bases spanning the gap. Germline values: CDR1 SGHTA, CDR2 FQGTGA. The CDR3 sequence is CASSLRGGPTGELFF. The CDR3 nucleotides are TGTGCCAGCAGCTTAAGGGGAGGTCCCACCGGGGAGCTGTTTTTT.

The chain joins TRBV28 to TRBJ2-1; D gene unclear. The germline gives CDR1 MDHEN, CDR2 SYDVKM. The CDR3 is 14 amino acids. Deletions cut 3 bases from V and 3 bases from J, with 9 bases between. The CDR3 spells CASSLNSHYNEQFF. CDR3 bases: TGTGCCAGCAGTTTGAACTCCCACTACAATGAGCAGTTCTTC.